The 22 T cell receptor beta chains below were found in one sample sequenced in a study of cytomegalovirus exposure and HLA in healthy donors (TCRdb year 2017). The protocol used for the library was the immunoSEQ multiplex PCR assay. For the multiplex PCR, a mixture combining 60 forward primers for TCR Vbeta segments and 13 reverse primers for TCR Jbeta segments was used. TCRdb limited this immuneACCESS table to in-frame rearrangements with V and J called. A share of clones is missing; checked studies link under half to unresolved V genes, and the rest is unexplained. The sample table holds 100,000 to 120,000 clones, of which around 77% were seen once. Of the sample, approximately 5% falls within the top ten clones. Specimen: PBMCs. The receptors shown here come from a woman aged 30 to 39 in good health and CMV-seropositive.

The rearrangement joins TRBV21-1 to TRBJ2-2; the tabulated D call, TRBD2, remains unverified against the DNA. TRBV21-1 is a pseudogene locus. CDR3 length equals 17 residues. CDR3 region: CASSNNTSGVNTGELFF. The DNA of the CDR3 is TGTGCCAGCAGCAATAATACTAGCGGGGTTAACACCGGGGAGCTGTTTTTT.

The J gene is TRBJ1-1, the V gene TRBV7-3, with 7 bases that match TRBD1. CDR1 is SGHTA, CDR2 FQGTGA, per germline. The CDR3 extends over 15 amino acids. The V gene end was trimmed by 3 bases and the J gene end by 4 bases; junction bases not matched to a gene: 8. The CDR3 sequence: CASSFGQGVGTEAFF. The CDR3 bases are TGTGCCAGCAGCTTCGGGCAGGGGGTGGGCACTGAAGCTTTCTTT.

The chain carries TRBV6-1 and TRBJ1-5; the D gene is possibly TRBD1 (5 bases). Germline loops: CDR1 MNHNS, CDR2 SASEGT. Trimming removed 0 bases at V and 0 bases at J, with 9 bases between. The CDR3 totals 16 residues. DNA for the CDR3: TGTGCCAGCAGTGAAGCGTCAGGGTATAGCAATCAGCCCCAGCATTTT. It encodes CASSEASGYSNQPQHF.

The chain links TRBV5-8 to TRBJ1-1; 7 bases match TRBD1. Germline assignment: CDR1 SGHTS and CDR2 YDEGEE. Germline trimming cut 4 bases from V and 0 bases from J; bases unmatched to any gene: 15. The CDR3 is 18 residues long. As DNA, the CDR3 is TGTGCCAGCAGCGAGCGTTCCAGACAGGGCCATCTGAACACTGAAGCTTTCTTT. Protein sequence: CASSERSRQGHLNTEAFF.

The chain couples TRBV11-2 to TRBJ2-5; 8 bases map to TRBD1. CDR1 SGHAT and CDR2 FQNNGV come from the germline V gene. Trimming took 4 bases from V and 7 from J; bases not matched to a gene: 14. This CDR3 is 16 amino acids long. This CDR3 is CASSSSGGTGIGTQYF. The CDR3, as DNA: TGTGCCAGCAGCTCTTCTGGTGGGACAGGAATAGGGACCCAGTACTTC.

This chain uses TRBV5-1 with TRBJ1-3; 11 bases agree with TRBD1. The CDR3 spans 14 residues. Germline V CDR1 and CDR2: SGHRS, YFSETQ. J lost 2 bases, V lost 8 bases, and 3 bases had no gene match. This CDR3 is CASGTGGTGNTIYF. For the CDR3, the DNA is TGCGCCAGTGGGACAGGGGGGACTGGAAACACCATATATTTT.

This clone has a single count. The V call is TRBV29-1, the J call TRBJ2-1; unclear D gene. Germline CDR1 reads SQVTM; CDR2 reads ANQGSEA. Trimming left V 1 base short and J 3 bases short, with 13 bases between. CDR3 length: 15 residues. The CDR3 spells CSVEGSRSNYNEQFF. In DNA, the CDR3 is TGCAGCGTTGAAGGCTCGCGGTCCAACTACAATGAGCAGTTCTTC.

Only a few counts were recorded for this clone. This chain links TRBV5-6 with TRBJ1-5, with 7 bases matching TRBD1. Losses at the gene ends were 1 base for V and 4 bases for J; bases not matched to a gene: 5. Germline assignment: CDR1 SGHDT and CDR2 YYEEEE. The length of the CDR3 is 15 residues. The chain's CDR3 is CASSLYDRENQPQHF. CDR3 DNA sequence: TGTGCCAGCAGCTTGTATGACAGGGAAAATCAGCCCCAGCATTTT.

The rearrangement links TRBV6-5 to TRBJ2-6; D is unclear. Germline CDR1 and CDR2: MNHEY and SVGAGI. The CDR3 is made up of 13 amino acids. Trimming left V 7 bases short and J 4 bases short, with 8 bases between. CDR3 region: CASTFSGANVLTF. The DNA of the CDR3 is TGTGCCAGCACCTTCTCCGGGGCCAACGTCCTGACTTTC.

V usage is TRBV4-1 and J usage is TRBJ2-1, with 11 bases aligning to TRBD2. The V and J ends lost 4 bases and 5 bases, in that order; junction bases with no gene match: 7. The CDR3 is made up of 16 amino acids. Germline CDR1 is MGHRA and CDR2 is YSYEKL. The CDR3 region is CASSLQRGLADNEQFF. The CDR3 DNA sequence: TGCGCCAGCAGCCTCCAAAGGGGACTAGCGGACAATGAGCAGTTCTTC.

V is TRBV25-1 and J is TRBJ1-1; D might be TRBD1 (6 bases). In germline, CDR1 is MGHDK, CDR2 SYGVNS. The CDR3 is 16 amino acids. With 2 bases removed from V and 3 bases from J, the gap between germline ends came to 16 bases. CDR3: CASSEKQGRGHTEAFF. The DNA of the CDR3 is TGTGCCAGCAGTGAAAAGCAGGGGCGGGGGCACACTGAAGCTTTCTTT.

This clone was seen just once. CDR3 bases: TGCGCCAGCAGTCAATATTGGAGAAAAAGGCAAGAGACCCAGTACTTC. The encoded protein is CASSQYWRKRQETQYF. This chain uses TRBV23-1 with TRBJ2-5; D is ambiguous. TRBV23-1 is filed as an ORF, its function uncertain. The CDR3 covers 16 residues. V lost 1 base and J 2 bases, leaving 14 bases between the germline ends.

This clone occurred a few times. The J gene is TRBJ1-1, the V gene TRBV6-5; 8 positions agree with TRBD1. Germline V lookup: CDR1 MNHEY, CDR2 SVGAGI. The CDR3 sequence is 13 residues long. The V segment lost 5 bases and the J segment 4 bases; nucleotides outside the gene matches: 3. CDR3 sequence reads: CASSKTGGTEAFF. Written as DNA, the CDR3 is TGTGCCAGCAGTAAAACAGGGGGCACTGAAGCTTTCTTT.

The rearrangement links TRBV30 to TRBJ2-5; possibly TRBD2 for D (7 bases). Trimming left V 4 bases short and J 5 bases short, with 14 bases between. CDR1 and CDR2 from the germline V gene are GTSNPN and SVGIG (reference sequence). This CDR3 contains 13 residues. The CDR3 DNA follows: TGTGCCTGGACGTGGGGGGGCCGGGAGACCCAGTACTTC. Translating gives CAWTWGGRETQYF.

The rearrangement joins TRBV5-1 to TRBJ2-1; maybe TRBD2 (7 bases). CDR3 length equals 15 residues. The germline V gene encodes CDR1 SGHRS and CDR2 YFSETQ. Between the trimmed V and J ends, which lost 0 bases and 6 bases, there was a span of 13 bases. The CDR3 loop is CASSLDGGLGNEQFF. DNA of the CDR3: TGCGCCAGCAGCTTGGACGGGGGGCTCGGCAATGAGCAGTTCTTC.

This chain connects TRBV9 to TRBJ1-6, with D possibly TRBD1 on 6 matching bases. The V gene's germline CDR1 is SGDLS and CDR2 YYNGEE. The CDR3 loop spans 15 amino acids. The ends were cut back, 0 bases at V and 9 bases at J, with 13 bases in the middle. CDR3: CASSVAGQGSSPLHF. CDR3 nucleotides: TGTGCCAGCAGCGTAGCGGGGCAGGGGAGTTCACCCCTCCACTTT. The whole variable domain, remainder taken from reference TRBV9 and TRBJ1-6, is DSGVTQTPKHLITATGQRVTLRCSPRSGDLSVYWYQQSLDQGLQFLIQYYNGEERAKGNILERFSAQQFPDLHSELNLSSLELGDSALYFCASSVAGQGSSPLHFGNGTRLTVT.

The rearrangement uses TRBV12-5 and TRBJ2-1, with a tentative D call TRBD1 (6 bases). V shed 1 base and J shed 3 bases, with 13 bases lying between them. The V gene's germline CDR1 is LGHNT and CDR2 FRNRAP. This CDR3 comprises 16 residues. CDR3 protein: CASGLGAGADYNEQFF. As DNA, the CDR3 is TGTGCTAGTGGTTTGGGTGCAGGGGCGGACTACAATGAGCAGTTCTTC. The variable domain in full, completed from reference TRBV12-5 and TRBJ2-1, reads DARVTQTPRHKVTEMGQEVTMRCQPILGHNTVFWYRQTMMQGLELLAYFRNRAPLDDSGMPKDRFSAEMPDATLATLKIQPSEPRDSAVYFCASGLGAGADYNEQFFGPGTRLTVL.

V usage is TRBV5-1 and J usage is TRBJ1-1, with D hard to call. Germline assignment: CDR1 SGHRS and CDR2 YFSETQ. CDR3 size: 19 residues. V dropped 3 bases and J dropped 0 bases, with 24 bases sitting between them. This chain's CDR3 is CASSSVGGDGWFMNTEAFF. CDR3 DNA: TGCGCCAGCAGCTCGGTAGGTGGAGACGGATGGTTCATGAACACTGAAGCTTTCTTT.

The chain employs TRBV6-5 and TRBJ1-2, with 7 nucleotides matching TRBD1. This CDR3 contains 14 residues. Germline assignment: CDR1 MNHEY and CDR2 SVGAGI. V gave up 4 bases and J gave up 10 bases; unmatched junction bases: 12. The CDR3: CASSFHGQDLDYTF. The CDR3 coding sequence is TGTGCCAGCAGTTTCCACGGACAGGATTTGGACTACACCTTC.

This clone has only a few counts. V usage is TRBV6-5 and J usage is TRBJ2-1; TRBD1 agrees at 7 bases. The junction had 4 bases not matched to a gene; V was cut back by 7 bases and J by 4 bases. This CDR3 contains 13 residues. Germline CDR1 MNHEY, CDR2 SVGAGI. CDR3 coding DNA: TGTGCCAGCAAAGGGGGCGCTTACAATGAGCAGTTCTTC. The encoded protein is CASKGGAYNEQFF.

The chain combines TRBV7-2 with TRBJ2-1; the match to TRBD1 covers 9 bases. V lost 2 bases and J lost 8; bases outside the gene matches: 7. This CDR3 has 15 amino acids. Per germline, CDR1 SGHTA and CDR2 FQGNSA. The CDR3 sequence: CASSLLGQGNDEQFF. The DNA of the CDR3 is TGTGCCAGCAGCTTATTGGGACAGGGTAACGATGAGCAGTTCTTC.

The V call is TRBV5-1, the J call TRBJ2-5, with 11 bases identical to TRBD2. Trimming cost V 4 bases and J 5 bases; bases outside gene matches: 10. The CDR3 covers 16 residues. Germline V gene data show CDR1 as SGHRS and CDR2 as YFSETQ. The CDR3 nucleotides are TGCGCCAGCAGCCCGGCTAGCGGGAGGCAGGGGGAGACCCAGTACTTC. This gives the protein CASSPASGRQGETQYF. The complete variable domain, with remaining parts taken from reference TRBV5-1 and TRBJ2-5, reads KAGVTQTPRYLIKTRGQQVTLSCSPISGHRSVSWYQQTPGQGLQFLFEYFSETQRNKGNFPGRFSGRQFSNSRSEMNVSTLELGDSALYLCASSPASGRQGETQYFGPGTRLLVL.